This TCR beta chain is from a study of T cell responses to AZD1222 COVID-19 vaccine. General study points: Per reports, nearly half of all spike-specific TCRs target regions that are unmutated in variants.

The study pooled second doses at about 4 or about 12 weeks. Profiling relied on immunoSEQ multiplex PCR, and the TCRdb table lists in-frame clones only, not all of them. The sample consists of about 70,000 clones, roughly 80% of them appearing once. As regards this clone: Its antigen is undetermined.

The CDR3 loop spans 16 amino acids. The junction had 6 bases not matched to a gene; V was cut back by 2 bases and J by 0 bases. The germline gives CDR1 SSHAT, CDR2 FNYEAQ (reference sequence). This sample comprised peripheral blood, obtained 28 days after the second AZD1222 dose. V is TRBV7-7 and J is TRBJ1-1, with TRBD1 identical over 7 bases. This TCR came from an adult who received the AZD1222 COVID-19 vaccine. Here the CDR3 reads CASSLKLDRLNTEAFF. Here the CDR3 DNA reads TGTGCCAGCAGCTTAAAGCTGGACAGGCTGAACACTGAAGCTTTCTTT.